The 19 T cell receptor beta chains presented below share a single source sample, sequenced in a study of T-cell reconstitution after alpha-beta-depleted transplantation in children. This sample's TCRbeta library carried unique molecular identifier barcodes. MiXCR, run by TCRdb on the PCR reads, gives a single entry per CDR3 protein. The data contain 600,000 to 800,000 distinct CDR3 sequences, around 12% of them singletons. The source material was PBMCs, sampled before TCRalphabeta/CD19-depleted stem cell transplant. All receptors derive from a girl aged 2 to 10 with congenital amegakaryocytic thrombocytopenia, due to receive a stem cell transplant.

This clonotype appeared many times. The gene calls are TRBV5-1 and TRBJ2-2; 11 bases are a match to TRBD2. Germline V CDR1 and CDR2: SGHRS, YFSETQ. The CDR3 consists of 15 residues. The V segment lost 4 bases and the J segment 1 base; nucleotides outside the gene matches: 0. CDR3 amino acids: CASSGLAGNTGELFF. The CDR3 coding sequence is TGCGCCAGCAGCGGACTAGCGGGGAACACCGGGGAGCTGTTTTTT.

With respect to this clonotype: This may arise from a read error, as a much more abundant clone is one base away. The V and J genes are TRBV20-1 and TRBJ2-1, with 11 bases that match TRBD2. The CDR3 length is 13 residues. Germline V gene data show CDR1 as DFQATT and CDR2 as SNEGSKA (reference sequence). This chain's CDR3 is CSATLAGVDEQLF. The CDR3 region has the DNA TGCAGTGCGACACTAGCGGGAGTCGATGAGCAGCTCTTC.

This clonotype was counted many times. The chain has TRBV10-3 and TRBJ2-1; maybe TRBD2 (5 bases). With 10 bases removed from V and 6 bases from J, the gap between germline ends came to 22 bases. Germline-derived CDR1 and CDR2 are ENHRY and SYGVKD. This CDR3 comprises 15 residues. The CDR3 DNA follows: TGTGCCACCGGGTTGAGGACCAGCGGCCCCAATGAGCAGTTCTTC. Its translation: CATGLRTSGPNEQFF.

This clonotype was observed many times. The rearrangement links TRBV25-1 to TRBJ2-7; a possible D gene is TRBD1 (5 bases). The length of the CDR3 is 13 residues. V was clipped by 4 bases and J by 2 bases, with 9 bases between them. CDR1 and CDR2 (germline): MGHDK, SYGVNS. CDR3 loop: CASSAGLAYEQYF. CDR3 nucleotide sequence: TGTGCCAGCAGTGCAGGGCTAGCCTACGAGCAGTACTTC.

The chain is built from TRBV18 and TRBJ2-3, with 9 bases lining up with TRBD2. Germline V gives CDR1 KGHSH, CDR2 LQKENI. Trimming cost V 1 base and J 3 bases; bases outside gene matches: 8. The CDR3 extends over 17 amino acids. This chain's CDR3 is CASSPQVTSGETDTQYF. CDR3 coding DNA: TGTGCCAGCTCACCACAGGTGACTAGCGGTGAGACAGATACGCAGTATTTT.

The chain employs TRBV6-2 or TRBV6-3 and TRBJ1-2; D call uncertain. The CDR3 spans 15 residues. Trimming cost V 0 bases and J 0 bases, with 8 bases left between them. The V gene's germline CDR1 is MNHEY and CDR2 SVGEGT. DNA for the CDR3: TGTGCCAGCAGTTACTCGTGGAGAACTAACTATGGCTACACCTTC. The encoded protein is CASSYSWRTNYGYTF.

The chain carries TRBV14 and TRBJ2-3, with 7 bases aligning to TRBD2. This CDR3 comprises 17 residues. The ends lost 2 bases at V and 4 bases at J; junction bases unmatched: 12. Germline CDR1 reads SGHDN; CDR2 reads FVKESK. The CDR3 sequence: CASSQSASGSLADTQYF. For the CDR3, the DNA is TGTGCCAGCAGCCAATCGGCTAGCGGTAGTCTGGCAGATACGCAGTATTTT.

The J gene is TRBJ2-7, the V gene TRBV18, with D possibly matching TRBD1 (5 bases). Trimming stripped 1 base from V and 5 bases from J, with 12 bases between. Germline CDR1 is KGHSH and CDR2 is LQKENI. The CDR3 totals 14 residues. The CDR3 nucleotides are TGTGCCAGCTCACCACGGAATTGGGGCCACGAGCAGTACTTC. It encodes CASSPRNWGHEQYF.

This clonotype was observed a handful of times. The chain is built from TRBV5-1 and TRBJ2-2; D is perhaps TRBD1 (6 bases). Germline-derived CDR1 and CDR2 are SGHRS and YFSETQ. Trimming stripped 6 bases from V and 5 bases from J, with 17 bases between. CDR3 length equals 15 residues. The DNA for the CDR3 is TGCGCCAGCAATGTGGGGGCTGATCGGACCGGGGAGCTGTTTTTT. It is translated as CASNVGADRTGELFF.

This clonotype was recorded a few times. The gene calls are TRBV27 and TRBJ2-7; D unresolved. Germline CDR1 and CDR2: MNHEY and SMNVEV (reference sequence). V lost 5 bases and J 0 bases, leaving 11 bases between the germline ends. The CDR3 is 14 amino acids. CDR3 sequence reads: CASSPTSSSYEQYF. The CDR3 DNA sequence: TGTGCCAGCAGTCCGACTTCCAGCTCCTACGAGCAGTACTTC.

This clonotype was detected ten times or more. The chain joins TRBV7-9 to TRBJ2-5, with D perhaps TRBD2 (6 bases). Germline assignment: CDR1 SEHNR and CDR2 FQNEAQ (reference sequence). CDR3 length equals 13 residues. V was trimmed by 5 bases and J by 5 bases, leaving 12 bases between them. The CDR3 protein is CASSTRLVETQYF. The DNA for the CDR3 is TGTGCCAGCAGCACAAGACTAGTTGAGACCCAGTACTTC.

The gene calls are TRBV7-9 and TRBJ2-1; the match to TRBD2 covers 7 bases. CDR3 size: 15 residues. V shed 5 bases and J 8 bases; nucleotides not matched to a gene: 12. Per the germline V gene, CDR1 is SEHNR and CDR2 is FQNEAQ (reference sequence). CDR3 in amino acids: CASSPSGRFGDEQFF. CDR3 sequence (DNA): TGTGCCAGCAGCCCCTCCGGGAGGTTTGGGGATGAGCAGTTCTTC.

This clonotype was counted ten times or more. The chain carries TRBV12-3 or TRBV12-4 and TRBJ2-1; D not resolved. V lost 3 bases and J lost 4, with 7 bases in between. The CDR3 loop spans 13 amino acids. CDR3 loop: CASSFFLYNEQFF. The CDR3 DNA reads TGTGCCAGCAGTTTTTTTCTATACAATGAGCAGTTCTTC.

This clonotype was detected many times. The chain joins TRBV6-6 to TRBJ2-7, with D unclear. The V end was cut by 7 bases, the J end by 3 bases, with 13 bases between. In germline, CDR1 is MNHNY, CDR2 SVGAGI (reference sequence). This CDR3 is 13 amino acids long. The CDR3 DNA sequence: TGTGCCAGCAACACCGCATCGGGCTACGAGCAGTACTTC. Translating it yields CASNTASGYEQYF.

This clonotype has at least ten counts. The V and J genes are TRBV29-1 and TRBJ2-7; D remains ambiguous. V was pared by 4 bases and J by 2 bases, with 12 bases between. The germline V gene has CDR1 SQVTM and CDR2 ANQGSEA. This CDR3 contains 13 residues. This chain's CDR3 is CSVVGYTTYEQYF. DNA for the CDR3: TGCAGCGTTGTAGGGTACACAACCTACGAGCAGTACTTC.

The V gene is TRBV14, the J gene TRBJ2-5, with 8 bases identical to TRBD1. The CDR3 has 15 residues. Germline CDR1 reads SGHDN; CDR2 reads FVKESK. V shed 3 bases, J shed 6 bases, and the junction held 9 bases outside the gene matches. In nucleotides, the CDR3 is TGTGCCAGCAGCCACATCCGGACAGGGATGAAGACCCAGTACTTC. Translating gives CASSHIRTGMKTQYF.

The sample holds many counts of this clonotype. The genes are TRBV5-1 and TRBJ1-1, with 7 bases lining up with TRBD1. The CDR3 runs 14 residues. Germline trimming cut 4 bases from V and 1 base from J; bases unmatched to any gene: 4. CDR1 is SGHRS, CDR2 YFSETQ, per germline. CDR3: CASSTGEWNTEAFF. In DNA form, the CDR3 reads TGCGCCAGCAGCACAGGGGAGTGGAACACTGAAGCTTTCTTT. The entire variable domain, with the rest obtained from reference TRBV5-1 and TRBJ1-1, is as follows: KAGVTQTPRYLIKTRGQQVTLSCSPISGHRSVSWYQQTPGQGLQFLFEYFSETQRNKGNFPGRFSGRQFSNSRSEMNVSTLELGDSALYLCASSTGEWNTEAFFGQGTRLTVV.

This clonotype was seen many times. This chain links TRBV24-1 with TRBJ2-7, with D possibly being TRBD1 (5 bases). Germline assignment: CDR1 KGHDR and CDR2 SFDVKD. Deletions cut 9 bases from V and 1 base from J, with 21 bases between. The CDR3 spans 16 residues. This CDR3 is CATDDDSRSGSYEQYF. The CDR3 DNA is TGTGCCACCGACGACGACAGTAGGAGTGGATCCTACGAGCAGTACTTC.

This clonotype was seen repeatedly, ten times or more. The rearrangement links TRBV29-1 to TRBJ2-1; D unclear. V lost 3 bases and J lost 9, with 21 bases in between. Germline V gene data show CDR1 as SQVTM and CDR2 as ANQGSEA. The length of the CDR3 is 15 residues. This chain's CDR3 is CSVDPGLTVPGEQFF. DNA for the CDR3: TGCAGCGTTGACCCCGGCTTAACCGTCCCCGGTGAGCAGTTCTTC.